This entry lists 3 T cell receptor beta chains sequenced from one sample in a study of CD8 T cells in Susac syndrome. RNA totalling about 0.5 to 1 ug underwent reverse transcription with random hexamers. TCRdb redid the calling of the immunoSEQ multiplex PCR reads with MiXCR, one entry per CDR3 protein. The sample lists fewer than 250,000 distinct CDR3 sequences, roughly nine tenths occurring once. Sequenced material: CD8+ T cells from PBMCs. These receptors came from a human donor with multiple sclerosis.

The CDR3 protein is CASSSWPSGDTIYF. CDR3 coding DNA: TGTGCCAGCAGCTCGTGGCCATCCGGCGACACCATATATTTT. This sequence joins TRBV5-6 and TRBJ1-3; D not resolved. CDR3 size: 14 residues. Trimming pared 3 bases from V and 8 bases from J, leaving 15 bases between. Germline CDR1 SGHDT, CDR2 YYEEEE.

CDR3 bases: TGTGCCACCGACCCAGGGTTTTATGGCTACACCTTC. Protein: CATDPGFYGYTF. The V call is TRBV6-6, the J call TRBJ1-2; tentatively, D is TRBD1 (5 bases). V lost 10 bases to trimming and J lost 5 bases, with 14 bases between them. This CDR3 contains 12 residues. Germline V CDR1 and CDR2: MNHNY, SVGAGI (reference sequence).

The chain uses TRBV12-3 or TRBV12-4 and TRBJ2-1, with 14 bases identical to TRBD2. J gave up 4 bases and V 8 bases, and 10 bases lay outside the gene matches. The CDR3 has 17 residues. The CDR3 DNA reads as TGTGCCAGCTGGGGGACTAGCGGGAGTTCAGCGTACAATGAGCAGTTCTTC. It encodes CASWGTSGSSAYNEQFF.